These T cell receptor beta chains were read from a single sample in a study of OX40 agonist ivuxolimab in advanced cancers. The table came from immunoSEQ multiplex PCR; TCRdb's copy has only in-frame clones and leaves some out. The sample has about 62,000 clones, approximately 81% seen once. Sequenced here: CD4+ or CD8+ T cells sorted from blood, sampled in a trial of the OX40 agonist ivuxolimab. The receptors originated from an adult with an advanced solid tumor such as melanoma, head and neck, liver or kidney cancer. Both conserved end residues are part of each CDR3. The D gene is left open where the match is weak. Some rows have no size entry. The others give once, few or many, or a class for an expanded clone.

-,TRBV28,TRBJ2-7,-,CASSLTTVGADEQYF,TGTGCCAGCAGTTTAACGACGGTAGGGGCCGACGAGCAGTACTTC
-,TRBV7-6,TRBJ2-3,-,CASSSLTTDTQYF,TGTGCCAGCAGCAGCCTCACCACAGATACGCAGTATTTT
-,TRBV11-2,TRBJ1-6,-,CASSPRGPGANSPLHF,TGTGCCAGCAGCCCAAGGGGTCCGGGGGCGAATTCACCCCTCCACTTT
-,TRBV6-1,TRBJ1-1,-,CASSTADRMNTEAFF,TGTGCCAGTAGTACCGCCGACAGAATGAACACTGAAGCTTTCTTT
-,TRBV5-6,TRBJ2-1,-,CASSLGTAHNEQFF,TGTGCCAGCAGCTTGGGGACAGCACACAATGAGCAGTTCTTC
-,TRBV6-1,TRBJ1-2,-,CASSMYRDYGYTF,TGTGCCAGCAGTATGTACAGGGACTATGGCTACACCTTC
-,TRBV6-1,TRBJ1-2,-,CASSEFDNYGYTF,TGTGCCAGCAGTGAATTTGACAACTATGGCTACACCTTC
TRBD2,TRBV5-1,TRBJ2-2,once,CASSFPLAGAHTGELFF,TGCGCCAGCAGCTTTCCTTTAGCGGGAGCGCACACCGGGGAGCTGTTTTTT
-,TRBV7-3,TRBJ1-5,-,CASSLAGDRGEPQHF,TGTGCCAGCAGCTTAGCAGGTGACCGCGGGGAGCCCCAGCATTTT
TRBD1,TRBV6-1,TRBJ2-5,-,CASKRDRQYQETQYF,TGTGCCAGCAAACGGGACAGGCAGTACCAAGAGACCCAGTACTTC
-,TRBV6-5,TRBJ1-4,-,CASSRTERRNEKLFF,TGTGCCAGCAGTCGGACTGAGCGTAGGAATGAAAAACTGTTTTTT
-,TRBV29-1,TRBJ1-1,-,CSAGGSTEAFF,TGCAGCGCCGGGGGGAGCACTGAAGCTTTCTTT
TRBD1,TRBV28,TRBJ2-3,-,CASSLHGQGAADTQYF,TGTGCCAGCAGTCTACACGGACAGGGCGCGGCAGATACGCAGTATTTT
-,TRBV5-8,TRBJ2-7,-,CASSLTSYEQYF,TGTGCCAGCAGCTTGACCTCCTACGAGCAGTACTTC
TRBD2,TRBV5-1,TRBJ2-3,-,CASSSSGRAGDTQYF,TGCGCCAGCAGCTCTAGCGGGAGGGCGGGAGATACGCAGTATTTT
-,TRBV28,TRBJ2-2,-,CASIQSGGETGELFF,TGTGCCAGCATCCAGAGCGGAGGGGAAACCGGGGAGCTGTTTTTT
-,TRBV7-9,TRBJ2-7,-,CASSLMEGYEQYF,TGTGCCAGCAGCTTAATGGAGGGGTACGAGCAGTACTTC
-,TRBV12-1,TRBJ2-2,-,CASSFVRPGELFF,TGTGCCAGCAGCTTTGTACGGCCCGGGGAGCTGTTTTTT
-,TRBV19,TRBJ2-7,-,CASGRTGKDNEQYF,TGTGCCAGCGGGAGGACAGGGAAAGACAACGAGCAGTACTTC
TRBD1,TRBV4-1,TRBJ2-3,-,CASSRDRGTDTQYF,TGCGCCAGCAGCCGGGACAGGGGGACAGATACGCAGTATTTT
-,TRBV7-3,TRBJ2-3,-,CASSQRATTDTQYF,TGTGCCAGCAGCCAAAGGGCAACCACAGATACGCAGTATTTT